Listed below are T cell receptor beta chains from one sample, sequenced in a study of T cells in localized non-small cell lung cancer. Sequencing used immunoSEQ multiplex PCR; TCRdb keeps in-frame clones, though not all of them. Among around 70,000 clones listed, less than 85% were seen once. Sequencing used peripheral blood, obtained before any cancer treatment. The receptor set was obtained from an older female donor with stage I lung adenocarcinoma. CDR3s include the opening cysteine and the closing phenylalanine or tryptophan. Fields, in order: J gene, clone size, V gene, CDR3 protein. Clone size is given for some rows only: seen once, a few or many times, or a class if the clone is expanded.

J gene: TRBJ1-4; clone size: -; V gene: TRBV7-9; CDR3 protein: CASSFSRATNEKLFF
J gene: TRBJ2-3; clone size: -; V gene: TRBV7-9; CDR3 protein: CASSRDISAGDTQYF
J gene: TRBJ1-3; clone size: -; V gene: TRBV9; CDR3 protein: CASSVLDSGNTIYF
J gene: TRBJ2-3; clone size: -; V gene: TRBV2; CDR3 protein: CASSQQGSGDTQYF
J gene: TRBJ2-5; clone size: -; V gene: TRBV5-4; CDR3 protein: CASSLGGRKETQYF
J gene: TRBJ2-2; clone size: -; V gene: TRBV4-3; CDR3 protein: CASSQDLWLAGGGTGELFF
J gene: TRBJ2-1; clone size: -; V gene: TRBV7-7; CDR3 protein: CASSSSRGASYNEQFF
J gene: TRBJ1-5; clone size: -; V gene: TRBV19; CDR3 protein: CASSIGGNQPQHF
J gene: TRBJ2-3; clone size: -; V gene: TRBV4-2; CDR3 protein: CASSQVLVRDTDTQYF
J gene: TRBJ2-3; clone size: -; V gene: TRBV5-1; CDR3 protein: CASSLASREDTQYF
J gene: TRBJ1-3; clone size: -; V gene: TRBV19; CDR3 protein: CASSNYRGPPGNTIYF
J gene: TRBJ1-6; clone size: -; V gene: TRBV5-1; CDR3 protein: CASRNNRDRGSDSPLHF
J gene: TRBJ2-7; clone size: -; V gene: TRBV5-6; CDR3 protein: CASSLRGSYEQYF
J gene: TRBJ1-5; clone size: -; V gene: TRBV10-3; CDR3 protein: CAINEDGYNQPQHF
J gene: TRBJ2-1; clone size: -; V gene: TRBV19; CDR3 protein: CASSITGTSGYNEQFF
J gene: TRBJ2-2; clone size: -; V gene: TRBV9; CDR3 protein: CASSVGGGFPGELFF
J gene: TRBJ2-7; clone size: -; V gene: TRBV2; CDR3 protein: CASSFPGLAVYEQYF
J gene: TRBJ2-5; clone size: -; V gene: TRBV7-9; CDR3 protein: CASSLGAAHQETQYF
J gene: TRBJ2-7; clone size: few; V gene: TRBV5-5; CDR3 protein: CASSFSAGVASYEQYF
J gene: TRBJ2-3; clone size: -; V gene: TRBV4-3; CDR3 protein: CASSQDVTSGREDTQYF
J gene: TRBJ2-2; clone size: -; V gene: TRBV19; CDR3 protein: CASSIRGLPYTGELFF
J gene: TRBJ2-7; clone size: -; V gene: TRBV7-3; CDR3 protein: CASSPTGGASEQYF
J gene: TRBJ2-1; clone size: -; V gene: TRBV15; CDR3 protein: CATSSETFGTSTFF
J gene: TRBJ1-1; clone size: few; V gene: TRBV29-1; CDR3 protein: CSVGEGNTEAFF
J gene: TRBJ2-7; clone size: -; V gene: TRBV2; CDR3 protein: CASSWDGTRYEQYF
J gene: TRBJ2-7; clone size: few; V gene: TRBV27; CDR3 protein: CASSLSDAYEQYF
J gene: TRBJ1-1; clone size: -; V gene: TRBV4-1; CDR3 protein: CASSQDRGGNTEAFF
J gene: TRBJ2-6; clone size: -; V gene: TRBV5-6; CDR3 protein: CASTLPSGANVLTF
J gene: TRBJ2-3; clone size: few; V gene: TRBV10-2; CDR3 protein: CASRTTSGYTDTQYF
J gene: TRBJ2-5; clone size: -; V gene: TRBV25-1; CDR3 protein: CASSARGQETQYF
J gene: TRBJ2-3; clone size: -; V gene: TRBV6-6; CDR3 protein: CASTPPSTDTQYF
J gene: TRBJ2-4; clone size: -; V gene: TRBV7-2; CDR3 protein: CASSLAGGIAKNIQYF
J gene: TRBJ2-7; clone size: once; V gene: TRBV7-3; CDR3 protein: CASSDTGLYEQYF
J gene: TRBJ1-4; clone size: -; V gene: TRBV14; CDR3 protein: CASSQDLGLATNEKLFF
J gene: TRBJ2-1; clone size: once; V gene: TRBV2; CDR3 protein: CASTMWGSLYNEQFF